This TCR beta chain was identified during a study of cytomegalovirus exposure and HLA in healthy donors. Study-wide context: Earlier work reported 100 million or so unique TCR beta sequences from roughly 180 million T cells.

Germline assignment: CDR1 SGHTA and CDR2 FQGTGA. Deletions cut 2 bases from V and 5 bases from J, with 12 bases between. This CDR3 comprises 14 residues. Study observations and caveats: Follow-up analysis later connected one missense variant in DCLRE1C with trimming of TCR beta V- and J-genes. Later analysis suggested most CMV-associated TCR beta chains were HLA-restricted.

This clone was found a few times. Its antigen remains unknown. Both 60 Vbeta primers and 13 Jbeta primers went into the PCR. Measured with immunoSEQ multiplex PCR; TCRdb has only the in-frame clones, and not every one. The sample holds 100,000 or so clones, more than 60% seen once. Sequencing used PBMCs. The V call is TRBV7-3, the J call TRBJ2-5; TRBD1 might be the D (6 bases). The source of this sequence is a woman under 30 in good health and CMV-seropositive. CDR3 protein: CASSLVGGEETQYF. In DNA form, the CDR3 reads TGTGCCAGCAGCTTAGTAGGGGGAGAGGAGACCCAGTACTTC.